What follows is one T cell receptor beta chain and its context. Its antigen is undetermined. Germline V gene sequence: CDR1 MNHNY, CDR2 SVGAGI (reference sequence). The ends lost 7 bases at V and 2 bases at J; junction bases unmatched: 5. The CDR3 runs 14 residues. Method: immunoSEQ multiplex PCR; TCRdb's copy keeps in-frame clones and lacks some. The sample lists tens of thousands of clones, nearly 95% occurring once. The data are from a study of ipilimumab plus nivolumab after autologous stem cell transplantation. Study overall: Patients received a median of 5 ipilimumab and 8 nivolumab doses. Myeloma cases were transplant-naive high-risk or relapsed within 3 years post first autologous transplant.

Ipilimumab, 1 mg/kg, started 14 to 28 days after autologous transplant. Study-wide points: TCR repertoire, Treg phenotype and gut microbiota reportedly support more study of this approach.

Sequences were derived from PBMCs, sampled in a trial of ipilimumab plus nivolumab as post-transplant consolidation. The rearrangement uses TRBV6-6 and TRBJ2-7; 10 nucleotides match TRBD2. This TCR derives from a male donor with multiple myeloma. CDR3 nucleotide sequence: TGTGCCAGCAATTCAGCGGGAGGGCCCTACGAGCAGTACTTC. Protein: CASNSAGGPYEQYF.